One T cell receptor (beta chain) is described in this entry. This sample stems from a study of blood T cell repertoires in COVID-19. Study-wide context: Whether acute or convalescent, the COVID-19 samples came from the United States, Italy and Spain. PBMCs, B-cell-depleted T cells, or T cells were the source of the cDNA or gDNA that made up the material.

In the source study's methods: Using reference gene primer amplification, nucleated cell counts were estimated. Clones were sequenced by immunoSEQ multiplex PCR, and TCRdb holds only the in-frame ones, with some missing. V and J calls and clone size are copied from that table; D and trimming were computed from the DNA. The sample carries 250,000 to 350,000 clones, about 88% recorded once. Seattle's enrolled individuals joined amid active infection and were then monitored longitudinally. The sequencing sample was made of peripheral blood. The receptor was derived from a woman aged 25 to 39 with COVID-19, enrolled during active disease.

The CDR3 is CAISESGDRVGTGELFF. As DNA, the CDR3 is TGTGCCATCAGTGAGTCGGGGGACAGGGTAGGCACCGGGGAGCTGTTTTTT. The chain joins TRBV10-3 to TRBJ2-2; 9 bases map to TRBD1. The CDR3 contains 17 residues. Germline trimming cut 0 bases from V and 4 bases from J; bases unmatched to any gene: 6. Germline-derived CDR1 and CDR2 are ENHRY and SYGVKD.